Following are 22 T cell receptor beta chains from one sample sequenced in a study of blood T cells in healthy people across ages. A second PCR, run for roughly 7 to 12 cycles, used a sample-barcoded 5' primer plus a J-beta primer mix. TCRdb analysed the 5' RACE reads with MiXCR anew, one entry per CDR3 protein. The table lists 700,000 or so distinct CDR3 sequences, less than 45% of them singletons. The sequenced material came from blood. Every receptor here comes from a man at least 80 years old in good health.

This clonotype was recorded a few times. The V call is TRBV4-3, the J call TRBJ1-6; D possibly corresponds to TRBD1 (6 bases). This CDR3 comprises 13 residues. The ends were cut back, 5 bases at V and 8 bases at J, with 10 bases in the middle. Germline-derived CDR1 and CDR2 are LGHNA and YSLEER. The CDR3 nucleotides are TGCGCCAGCAGCGGATCAGGGGATTCACCCCTCCACTTT. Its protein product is CASSGSGDSPLHF.

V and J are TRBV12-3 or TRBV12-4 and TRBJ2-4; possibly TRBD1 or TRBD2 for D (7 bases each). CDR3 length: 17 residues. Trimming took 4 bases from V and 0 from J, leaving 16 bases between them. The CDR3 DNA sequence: TGTGCCAGCAGTTCTTACTCAGGGGGGGTAGCCAAAAACATTCAGTACTTC. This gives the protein CASSSYSGGVAKNIQYF.

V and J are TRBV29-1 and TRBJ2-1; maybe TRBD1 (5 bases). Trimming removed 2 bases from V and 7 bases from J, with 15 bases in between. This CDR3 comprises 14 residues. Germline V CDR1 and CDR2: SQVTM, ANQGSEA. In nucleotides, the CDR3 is TGCAGCGTTGAACACAGGTACGAAACGAATGAGCAGTTCTTC. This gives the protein CSVEHRYETNEQFF.

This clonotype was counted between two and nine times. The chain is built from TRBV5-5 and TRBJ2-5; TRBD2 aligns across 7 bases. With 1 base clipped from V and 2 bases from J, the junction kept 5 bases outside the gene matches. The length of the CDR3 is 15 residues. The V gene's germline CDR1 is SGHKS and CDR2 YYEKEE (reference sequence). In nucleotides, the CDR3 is TGTGCCAGCAGCTTGCTTGCGGGAGTACAAGAGACCCAGTACTTC. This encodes CASSLLAGVQETQYF. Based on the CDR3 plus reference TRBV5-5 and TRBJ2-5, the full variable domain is DAGVTQSPTHLIKTRGQQVTLRCSPISGHKSVSWYQQVLGQGPQFIFQYYEKEERGRGNFPDRFSARQFPNYSSELNVNALLLGDSALYLCASSLLAGVQETQYFGPGTRLLVL.

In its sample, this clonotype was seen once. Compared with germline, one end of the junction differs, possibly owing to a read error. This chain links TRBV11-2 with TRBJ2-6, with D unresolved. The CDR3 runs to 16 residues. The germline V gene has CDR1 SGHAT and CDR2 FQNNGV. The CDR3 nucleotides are TGTGCCAGCAGCAGGCCTTCCGCCTCTAGGGCCAACGTCCTGACTTTC. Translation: CASSRPSASRANVLTF.

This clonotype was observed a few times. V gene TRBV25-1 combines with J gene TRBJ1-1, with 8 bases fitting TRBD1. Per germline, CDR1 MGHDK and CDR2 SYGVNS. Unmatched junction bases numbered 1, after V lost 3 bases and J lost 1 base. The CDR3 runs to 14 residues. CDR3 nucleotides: TGTGCCAGCAGTGAGACAGGGGCGAACACTGAAGCTTTCTTT. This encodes CASSETGANTEAFF.

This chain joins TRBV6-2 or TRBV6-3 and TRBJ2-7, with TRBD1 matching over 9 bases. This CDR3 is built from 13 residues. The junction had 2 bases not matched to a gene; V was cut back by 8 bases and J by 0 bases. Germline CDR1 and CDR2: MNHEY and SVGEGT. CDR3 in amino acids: CASAGQGSYEQYF. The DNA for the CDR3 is TGTGCCAGCGCGGGACAGGGCTCCTACGAGCAGTACTTC.

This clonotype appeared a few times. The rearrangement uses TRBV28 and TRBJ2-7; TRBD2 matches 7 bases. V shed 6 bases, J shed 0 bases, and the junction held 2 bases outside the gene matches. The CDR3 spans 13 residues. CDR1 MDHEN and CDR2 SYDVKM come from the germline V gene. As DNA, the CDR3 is TGTGCCAGCAGGACTAGCCTCTCCTACGAGCAGTACTTC. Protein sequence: CASRTSLSYEQYF.

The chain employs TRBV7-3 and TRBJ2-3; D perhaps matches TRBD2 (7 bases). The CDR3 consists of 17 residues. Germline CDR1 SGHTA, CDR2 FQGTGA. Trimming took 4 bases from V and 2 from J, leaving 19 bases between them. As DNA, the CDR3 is TGTGCCAGCAGCTCCCTTGGGGGGGCCCTAGCCACAGATACGCAGTATTTT. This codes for CASSSLGGALATDTQYF.

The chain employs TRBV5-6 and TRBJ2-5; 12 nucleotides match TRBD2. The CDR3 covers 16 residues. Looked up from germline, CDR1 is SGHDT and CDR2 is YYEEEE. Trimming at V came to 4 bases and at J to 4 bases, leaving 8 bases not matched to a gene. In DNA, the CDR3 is TGTGCCAGCAGCGACCTAGCGGGAGGGCCGGGAGAGACCCAGTACTTC. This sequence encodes CASSDLAGGPGETQYF.

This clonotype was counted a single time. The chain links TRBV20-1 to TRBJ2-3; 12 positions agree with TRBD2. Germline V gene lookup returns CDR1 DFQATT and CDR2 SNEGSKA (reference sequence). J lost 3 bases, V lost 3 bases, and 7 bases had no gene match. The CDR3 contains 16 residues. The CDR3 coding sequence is TGCAGTGCTAGTCCGACTAGCGGGAGAAGAACAGATACGCAGTATTTT. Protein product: CSASPTSGRRTDTQYF.

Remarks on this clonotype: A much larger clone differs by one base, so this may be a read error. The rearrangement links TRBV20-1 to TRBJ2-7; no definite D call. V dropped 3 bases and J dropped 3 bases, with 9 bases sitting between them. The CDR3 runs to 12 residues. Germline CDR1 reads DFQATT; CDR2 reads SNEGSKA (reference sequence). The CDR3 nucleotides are TGCAGTGCTAGCGTCCACCACTACGAGCAGTACTTC. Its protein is CSASVHHYEQYF.

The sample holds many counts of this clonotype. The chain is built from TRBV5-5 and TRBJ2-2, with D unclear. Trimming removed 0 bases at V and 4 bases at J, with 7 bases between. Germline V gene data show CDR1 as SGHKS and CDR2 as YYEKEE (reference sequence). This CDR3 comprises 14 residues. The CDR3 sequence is CASSLVVTTGELFF. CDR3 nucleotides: TGTGCCAGCAGCTTGGTGGTCACCACCGGGGAGCTGTTTTTT.

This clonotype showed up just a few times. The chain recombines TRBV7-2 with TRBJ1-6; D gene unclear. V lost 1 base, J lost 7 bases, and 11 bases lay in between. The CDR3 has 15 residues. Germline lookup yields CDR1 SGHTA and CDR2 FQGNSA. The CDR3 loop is CASSLVIRENSPLHF. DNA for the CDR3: TGTGCCAGCAGCTTAGTAATTCGGGAAAATTCACCCCTCCACTTT.

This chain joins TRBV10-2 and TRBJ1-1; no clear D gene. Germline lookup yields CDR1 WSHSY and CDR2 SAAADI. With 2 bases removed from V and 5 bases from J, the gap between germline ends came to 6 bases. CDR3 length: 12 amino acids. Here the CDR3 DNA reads TGCGCCAGCAGTGAGGAGGGAACTGAAGCTTTCTTT. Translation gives CASSEEGTEAFF.

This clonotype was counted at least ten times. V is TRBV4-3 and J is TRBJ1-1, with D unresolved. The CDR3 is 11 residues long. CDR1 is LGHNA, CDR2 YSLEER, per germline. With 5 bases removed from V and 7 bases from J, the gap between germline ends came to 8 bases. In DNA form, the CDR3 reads TGCGCCAGCAGCGGGCACGGTGAAGCTTTCTTT. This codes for CASSGHGEAFF.

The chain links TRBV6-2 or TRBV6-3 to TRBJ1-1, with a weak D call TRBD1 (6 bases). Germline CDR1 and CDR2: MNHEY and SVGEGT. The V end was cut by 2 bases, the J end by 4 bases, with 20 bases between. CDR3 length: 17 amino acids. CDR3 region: CASSYPGRGGACTEAFF. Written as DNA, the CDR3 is TGTGCCAGCAGTTACCCGGGTCGCGGGGGCGCATGCACTGAAGCTTTCTTT.

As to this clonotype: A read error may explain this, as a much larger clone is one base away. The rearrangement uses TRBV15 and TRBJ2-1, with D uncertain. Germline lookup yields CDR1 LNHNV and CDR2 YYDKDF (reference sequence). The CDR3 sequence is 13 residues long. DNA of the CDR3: TGTGCCACCAGCAGAGATGCTTACAAGGAGCAGTTCTTC. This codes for CATSRDAYKEQFF.

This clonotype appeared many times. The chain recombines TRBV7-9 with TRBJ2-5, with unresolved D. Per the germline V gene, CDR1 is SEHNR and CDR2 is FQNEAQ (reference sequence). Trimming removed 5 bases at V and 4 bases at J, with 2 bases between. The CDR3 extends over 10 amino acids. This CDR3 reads CASSRETQYF. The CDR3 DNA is TGTGCCAGCAGCAGAGAGACCCAGTACTTC.

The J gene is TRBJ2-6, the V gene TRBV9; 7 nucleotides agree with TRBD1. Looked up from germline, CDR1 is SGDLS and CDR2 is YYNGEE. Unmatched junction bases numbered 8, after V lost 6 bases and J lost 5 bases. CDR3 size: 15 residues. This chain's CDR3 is CASNRDSNRANVLTF. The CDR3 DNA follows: TGTGCCAGCAACCGGGACAGTAACCGGGCCAACGTCCTGACTTTC. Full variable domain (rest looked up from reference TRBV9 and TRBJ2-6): DSGVTQTPKHLITATGQRVTLRCSPRSGDLSVYWYQQSLDQGLQFLIQYYNGEERAKGNILERFSAQQFPDLHSELNLSSLELGDSALYFCASNRDSNRANVLTFGAGSRLTVL.

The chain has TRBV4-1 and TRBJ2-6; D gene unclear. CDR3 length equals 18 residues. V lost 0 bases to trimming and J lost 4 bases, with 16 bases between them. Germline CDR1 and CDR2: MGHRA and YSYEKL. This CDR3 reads CASSQDSRPPSGANVLTF. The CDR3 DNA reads TGCGCCAGCAGCCAAGATAGCCGGCCCCCTTCGGGGGCCAACGTCCTGACTTTC.

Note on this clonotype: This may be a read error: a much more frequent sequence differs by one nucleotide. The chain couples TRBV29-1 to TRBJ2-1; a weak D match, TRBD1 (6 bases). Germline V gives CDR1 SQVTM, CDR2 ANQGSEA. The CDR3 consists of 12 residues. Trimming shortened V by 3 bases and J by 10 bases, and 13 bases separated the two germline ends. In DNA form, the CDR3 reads TGCAGCGTTGAGATGGGACATAACGAGCAGTTCTTC. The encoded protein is CSVEMGHNEQFF.